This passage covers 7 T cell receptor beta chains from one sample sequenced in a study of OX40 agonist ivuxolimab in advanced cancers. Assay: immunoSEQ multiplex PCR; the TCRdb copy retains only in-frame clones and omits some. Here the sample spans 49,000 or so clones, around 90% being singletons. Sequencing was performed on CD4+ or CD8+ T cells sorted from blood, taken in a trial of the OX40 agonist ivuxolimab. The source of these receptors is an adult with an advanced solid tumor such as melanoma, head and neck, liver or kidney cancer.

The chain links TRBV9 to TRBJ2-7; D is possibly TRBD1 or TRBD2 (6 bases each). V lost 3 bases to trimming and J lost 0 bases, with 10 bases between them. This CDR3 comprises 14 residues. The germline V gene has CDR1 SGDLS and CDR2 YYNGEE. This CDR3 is CASSGGALSYEQYF. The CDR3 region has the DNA TGTGCCAGCAGCGGGGGGGCACTCTCCTACGAGCAGTACTTC.

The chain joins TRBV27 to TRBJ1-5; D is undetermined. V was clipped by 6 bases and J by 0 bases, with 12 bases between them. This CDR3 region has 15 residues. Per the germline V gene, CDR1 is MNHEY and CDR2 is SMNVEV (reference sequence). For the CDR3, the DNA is TGTGCCAGCAGCCCGACTATTTATAGCAATCAGCCCCAGCATTTT. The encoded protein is CASSPTIYSNQPQHF.

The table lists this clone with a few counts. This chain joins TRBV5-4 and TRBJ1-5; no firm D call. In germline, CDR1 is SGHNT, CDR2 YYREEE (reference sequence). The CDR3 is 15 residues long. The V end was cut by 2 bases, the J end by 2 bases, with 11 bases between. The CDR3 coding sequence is TGTGCCAGCAGCTTTCGGGGTGATGGCAATCAGCCCCAGCATTTT. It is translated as CASSFRGDGNQPQHF. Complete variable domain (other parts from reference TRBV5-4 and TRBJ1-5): ETGVTQSPTHLIKTRGQQVTLRCSSQSGHNTVSWYQQALGQGPQFIFQYYREEENGRGNFPPRFSGLQFPNYSSELNVNALELDDSALYLCASSFRGDGNQPQHFGDGTRLSIL.

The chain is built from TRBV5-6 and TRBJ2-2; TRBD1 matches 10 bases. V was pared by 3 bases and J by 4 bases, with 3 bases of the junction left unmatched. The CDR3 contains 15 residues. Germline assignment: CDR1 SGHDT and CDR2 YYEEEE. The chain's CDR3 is CASSYGQGGTGELFF. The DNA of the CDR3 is TGTGCCAGCAGCTATGGACAGGGGGGCACCGGGGAGCTGTTTTTT. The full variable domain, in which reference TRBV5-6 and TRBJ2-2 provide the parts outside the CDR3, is DAGVTQSPTHLIKTRGQQVTLRCSPKSGHDTVSWYQQALGQGPQFIFQYYEEEERQRGNFPDRFSGHQFPNYSSELNVNALLLGDSALYLCASSYGQGGTGELFFGEGSRLTVL.

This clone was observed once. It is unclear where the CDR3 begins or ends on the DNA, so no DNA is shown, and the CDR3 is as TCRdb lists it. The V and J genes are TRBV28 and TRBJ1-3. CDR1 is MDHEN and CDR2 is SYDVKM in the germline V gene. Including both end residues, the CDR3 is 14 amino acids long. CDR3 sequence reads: CASSLRALETPYIF.

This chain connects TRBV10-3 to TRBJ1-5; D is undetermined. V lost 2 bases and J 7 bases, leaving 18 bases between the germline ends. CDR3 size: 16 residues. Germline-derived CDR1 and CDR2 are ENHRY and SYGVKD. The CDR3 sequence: CAISEIWDPTGQPQHF. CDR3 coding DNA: TGTGCCATCAGTGAGATTTGGGATCCGACGGGGCAGCCCCAGCATTTT.

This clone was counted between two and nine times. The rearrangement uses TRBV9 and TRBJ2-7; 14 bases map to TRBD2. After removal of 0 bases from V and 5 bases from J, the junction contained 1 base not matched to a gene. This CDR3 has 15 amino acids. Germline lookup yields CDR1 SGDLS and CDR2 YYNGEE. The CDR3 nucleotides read TGTGCCAGCAGCGTAGGGGGACTAGCGGGGGACGAGCAGTACTTC. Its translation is CASSVGGLAGDEQYF.